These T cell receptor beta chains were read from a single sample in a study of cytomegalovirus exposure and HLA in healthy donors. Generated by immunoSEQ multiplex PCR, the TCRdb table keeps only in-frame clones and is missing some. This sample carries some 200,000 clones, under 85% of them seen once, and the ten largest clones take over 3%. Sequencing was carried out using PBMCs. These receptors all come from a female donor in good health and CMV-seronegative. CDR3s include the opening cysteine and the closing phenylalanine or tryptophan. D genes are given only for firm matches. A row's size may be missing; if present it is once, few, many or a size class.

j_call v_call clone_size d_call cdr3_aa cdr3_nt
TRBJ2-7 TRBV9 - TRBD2 CASSVTSRDYEQYF TGTGCCAGCAGCGTGACTAGCCGGGACTACGAGCAGTACTTC
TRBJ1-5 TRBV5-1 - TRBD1 CASSTGQGDQPQHF TGCGCCAGCAGCACTGGACAGGGCGATCAGCCCCAGCATTTT
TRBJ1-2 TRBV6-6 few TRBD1 CASRDRVNYGYTF TGTGCCAGCAGGGACAGGGTGAACTATGGCTACACCTTC
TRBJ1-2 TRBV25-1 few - CASTSRAGGSLEGYGYTF TGTGCCAGCACCTCCCGCGCCGGGGGGTCTCTGGAGGGCTATGGCTACACCTTC
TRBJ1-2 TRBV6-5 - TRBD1 CASSSGTGRGYTF TGTGCCAGCAGTTCCGGGACAGGGAGAGGCTACACCTTC
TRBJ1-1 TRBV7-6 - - CASSLGGVLTEAFF TGTGCCAGCAGCTTAGGGGGGGTGCTCACTGAAGCTTTCTTT
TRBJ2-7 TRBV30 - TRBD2 CAWGTSGRWGDF TGTGCCTGGGGGACTAGCGGGAGGTGGGGGGACTTC
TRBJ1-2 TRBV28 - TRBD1 CASRPADRELYGYTF TGTGCCAGCAGACCAGCCGACAGGGAACTCTATGGCTACACCTTC
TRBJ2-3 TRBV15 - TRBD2 CATSRASSGRAQYF TGTGCCACCAGCAGAGCCAGTAGCGGGAGGGCGCAGTATTTT
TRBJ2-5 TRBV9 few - CASSAGGWETQYF TGTGCCAGCAGCGCAGGGGGGTGGGAGACCCAGTACTTC
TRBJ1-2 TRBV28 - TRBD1 CASSSPRGRANYGYTF TGTGCCAGCAGTTCACCCAGGGGGCGCGCTAACTATGGCTACACCTTC
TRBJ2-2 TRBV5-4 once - CASSLKHTNTGELFF TGTGCCAGCAGCTTGAAACATACGAACACCGGGGAGCTGTTTTTT
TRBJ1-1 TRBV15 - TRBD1 CATSRPDRVDTEAFF TGTGCCACCAGCAGACCGGACAGGGTTGACACTGAAGCTTTCTTT
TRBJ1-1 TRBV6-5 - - CAGGTGTEAFF TGTGCCGGAGGGACGGGGACTGAAGCTTTCTTT
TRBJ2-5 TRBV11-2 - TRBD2 CASSFNGLAGETQYF TGTGCCAGCAGCTTTAATGGACTAGCGGGGGAGACCCAGTACTTC
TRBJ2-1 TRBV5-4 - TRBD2 CASSPSGLSYNEQFF TGTGCCAGCAGCCCTAGCGGGTTATCCTACAATGAGCAGTTCTTC
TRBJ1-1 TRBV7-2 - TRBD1 CASSLEQGALSTEAFF TGTGCCAGCAGCCTAGAACAGGGGGCTCTGAGCACTGAAGCTTTCTTT
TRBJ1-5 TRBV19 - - CASTLGRAVDYSNQPQHF TGTGCCAGTACCTTAGGGAGGGCAGTCGATTATAGCAATCAGCCCCAGCATTTT
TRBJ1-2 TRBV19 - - CASSIGRGDYGYTF TGTGCCAGTAGTATAGGTCGCGGGGACTATGGCTACACCTTC
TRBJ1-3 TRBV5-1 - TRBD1 CASSLDRGSGNTIYF TGCGCCAGCAGCCTAGACAGGGGCTCTGGAAACACCATATATTTT
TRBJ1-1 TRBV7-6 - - CASSLAGLGGTEAFF TGTGCCAGCAGCTTAGCGGGGCTCGGGGGAACTGAAGCTTTCTTT
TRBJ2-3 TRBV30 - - CAWSPRRGGDTDTQYF TGTGCCTGGAGTCCCCGGCGGGGCGGGGACACAGATACGCAGTATTTT
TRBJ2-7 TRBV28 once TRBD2 CASSPLGSGSLDEQYF TGTGCCAGCAGTCCCCTCGGGAGCGGGAGTTTAGACGAGCAGTACTTC